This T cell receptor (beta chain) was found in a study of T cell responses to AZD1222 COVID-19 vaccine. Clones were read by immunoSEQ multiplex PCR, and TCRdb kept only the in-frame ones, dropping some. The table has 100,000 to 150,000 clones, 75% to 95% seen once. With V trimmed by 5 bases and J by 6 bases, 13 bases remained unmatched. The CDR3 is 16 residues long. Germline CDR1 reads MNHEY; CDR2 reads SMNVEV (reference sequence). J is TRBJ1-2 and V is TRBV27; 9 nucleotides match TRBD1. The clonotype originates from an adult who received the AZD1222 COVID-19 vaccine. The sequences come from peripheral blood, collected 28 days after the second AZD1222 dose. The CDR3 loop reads CASSHFFRDRVDGYTF. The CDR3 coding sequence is TGTGCCAGCAGTCACTTCTTCCGGGACAGGGTAGATGGCTACACCTTC.